These 31 T cell receptor beta chains were all obtained from the same sample, sequenced in a study of low-dose radiotherapy and immunotherapy resistance in tumors. Time point here: before trial treatment. TRAV- and TRBV-specific primers were used for first-strand cDNA, which covered alpha and beta chains. It was with a constant-region primer and a V-primer adapter that TCRs were amplified over roughly 19 PCR cycles. TCRdb passed the reads through MiXCR, listing each CDR3 protein once. The table includes 80,000 to 90,000 distinct CDR3 sequences, 18% detected once. The sample here was PBMCs, taken before treatment. The source is a male donor with prostate cancer.

This clonotype was observed many times. The chain recombines TRBV6-2 or TRBV6-3 with TRBJ1-3; TRBD1 aligns across 8 bases. The CDR3 contains 14 residues. The germline gives CDR1 MNHEY, CDR2 SVGEGT. V lost 4 bases and J lost 4; bases outside the gene matches: 3. CDR3 coding DNA: TGTGCCAGCAGTTTCAGGGGGCCCGGAAACACCATATATTTT. Translating it yields CASSFRGPGNTIYF.

This clonotype was detected many times. The CDR3 DNA reads as TGTGCCAGCAGCCGGCTCTTACGGGATACGCAGTATTTT. Protein: CASSRLLRDTQYF. The rearrangement joins TRBV27 to TRBJ2-3; D is uncertain. Germline CDR1 is MNHEY and CDR2 is SMNVEV (reference sequence). This CDR3 has 13 residues. V was shortened by 6 bases and J by 6 bases, with 13 bases between the two germline ends.

This clonotype turned up a few times. Given a much more abundant clone one base away, this may be a read error. The gene calls are TRBV6-4 and TRBJ2-6; D is uncertain. The germline V and J ends were trimmed by 4 bases and 0 bases, with 7 bases remaining between them. Per germline, CDR1 MRHNA and CDR2 SNTAGT. The CDR3 sequence is 15 residues long. The CDR3 sequence is CASSVGGSGANVLTF. The CDR3 bases are TGTGCCAGCAGTGTGGGCGGCTCTGGGGCCAACGTCCTGACTTTC.

There are many counts of this clonotype. V is TRBV7-8 and J is TRBJ2-1; no reliable D call. The CDR3 loop spans 12 amino acids. Trimming removed 0 bases from V and 13 bases from J, with 10 bases in between. Germline-derived CDR1 and CDR2 are SGHVS and FQNEAQ. The CDR3 DNA follows: TGTGCCAGCAGCTTAGCCAGGCCAGACCAGTTCTTC. It codes for CASSLARPDQFF. The full variable domain, rest sourced from reference TRBV7-8 and TRBJ2-1, is GAGVSQSPRYKVAKRGQDVALRCDPISGHVSLFWYQQALGQGPEFLTYFQNEAQLDKSGLPSDRFFAERPEGSVSTLKIQRTQQEDSAVYLCASSLARPDQFFGPGTRLTVL.

This clonotype was observed a handful of times. This chain links TRBV7-7 with TRBJ2-2; D unclear. Trimming left V 5 bases short and J 6 bases short, with 10 bases between. Germline values: CDR1 SSHAT, CDR2 FNYEAQ (reference sequence). CDR3 length: 13 amino acids. The CDR3 sequence: CASSPMRSGELFF. The CDR3 nucleotides are TGTGCCAGCAGCCCCATGCGGTCCGGGGAGCTGTTTTTT.

This clonotype was recorded at least ten times. The chain combines TRBV5-1 with TRBJ2-5, with D perhaps TRBD1 or TRBD2 (5 bases each). V lost 2 bases to trimming and J lost 3 bases, with 11 bases between them. The CDR3 has 14 residues. Germline V gene lookup returns CDR1 SGHRS and CDR2 YFSETQ. CDR3 in amino acids: CASSFRDQKETQYF. The DNA of the CDR3 is TGCGCCAGCAGCTTCCGGGACCAGAAAGAGACCCAGTACTTC. Together with reference TRBV5-1 and TRBJ2-5, the CDR3 gives the full variable domain: KAGVTQTPRYLIKTRGQQVTLSCSPISGHRSVSWYQQTPGQGLQFLFEYFSETQRNKGNFPGRFSGRQFSNSRSEMNVSTLELGDSALYLCASSFRDQKETQYFGPGTRLLVL.

This clonotype was found many times. V gene TRBV2 combines with J gene TRBJ2-1; 10 bases agree with TRBD1. Germline CDR1 and CDR2: SNHLY and FYNNEI. The CDR3 has 16 amino acids. Trimming cost V 7 bases and J 8 bases; bases outside gene matches: 14. CDR3 nucleotides: TGTGCCAGCACCTTCTCCGGGACAGGGGACCCATATGAGCAGTTCTTC. This codes for CASTFSGTGDPYEQFF.

The sample holds one count of this clonotype. This sequence joins TRBV3-1 and TRBJ2-5; tentative D call: TRBD2 (6 bases). The length of the CDR3 is 13 residues. Germline CDR1 reads LGHDT; CDR2 reads YNNKEL (reference sequence). V was shortened by 4 bases and J by 2 bases, with 8 bases between the two germline ends. The CDR3 nucleotides are TGTGCCAGCAGCCGGGACTTACAAGAGACCCAGTACTTC. Its translation is CASSRDLQETQYF.

At least ten counts were recorded for this clonotype. The J gene is TRBJ2-2, the V gene TRBV11-2; the match to TRBD2 covers 11 bases. This CDR3 region has 16 residues. Germline V gene lookup returns CDR1 SGHAT and CDR2 FQNNGV. The V and J ends lost 5 bases and 5 bases, in that order; junction bases with no gene match: 7. CDR3 loop: CASSGPGLAVTGELFF. CDR3 nucleotides: TGTGCCAGCAGCGGACCGGGACTAGCGGTTACCGGGGAGCTGTTTTTT.

This clonotype appeared many times. V usage is TRBV29-1 and J usage is TRBJ2-3, with D perhaps TRBD2 (7 bases). CDR3 length: 13 amino acids. The germline V and J ends were trimmed by 7 bases and 4 bases, with 15 bases remaining between them. Germline CDR1 reads SQVTM; CDR2 reads ANQGSEA. The CDR3 DNA reads TGCAGCGGCGAGGGGGGGAGGGCAGATACGCAGTATTTT. Translating gives CSGEGGRADTQYF.

V usage is TRBV21-1 and J usage is TRBJ2-1; TRBD1, as called in the table, went unchecked against the DNA. TRBV21-1 is flagged as a pseudogene. This CDR3 is 19 amino acids long. The CDR3 coding sequence is TGTGCCAGCAGCAAAGTGGGGGGACAGGGTGATGTATCCTACAATGAGCAGTTCTTC. This encodes CASSKVGGQGDVSYNEQFF.

The gene calls are TRBV12-3 or TRBV12-4 and TRBJ2-1; maybe TRBD1 (6 bases). Trimming removed 3 bases from V and 8 bases from J, with 11 bases in between. The CDR3 runs to 13 residues. CDR3 residues: CASSLGQMDEQFF. In DNA, the CDR3 is TGTGCCAGCAGTTTGGGACAAATGGATGAGCAGTTCTTC.

This rearrangement joins TRBV24-1 to TRBJ1-5; TRBD1 agrees at 8 bases. The CDR3 is 14 amino acids. Germline V gives CDR1 KGHDR, CDR2 SFDVKD. V shed 7 bases and J 0 bases; nucleotides not matched to a gene: 1. The CDR3 DNA reads as TGTGCCACCAGACAGGGGGTTAGCAATCAGCCCCAGCATTTT. It is translated as CATRQGVSNQPQHF.

This clonotype was counted at least ten times. The chain employs TRBV7-2 and TRBJ2-7, with D tentatively TRBD2 (6 bases). CDR3 length: 13 residues. Trimming shortened V by 3 bases and J by 4 bases, and 10 bases separated the two germline ends. CDR1 and CDR2 (germline): SGHTA, FQGNSA. Here the CDR3 reads CASSLGRGYEQYF. The CDR3 DNA reads as TGTGCCAGCAGCTTGGGGCGGGGATACGAGCAGTACTTC.

This clonotype was observed many times. The V and J genes are TRBV7-9 and TRBJ2-5, with 9 bases that match TRBD1. Per the germline V gene, CDR1 is SEHNR and CDR2 is FQNEAQ (reference sequence). V was pared by 3 bases and J by 2 bases, with 1 base of the junction left unmatched. The CDR3 totals 14 residues. The CDR3 DNA reads TGTGCCAGCAGCTTCGGGACAGGGCAAGAGACCCAGTACTTC. It encodes CASSFGTGQETQYF.

A remark on this clonotype: A far larger clone is just one base off, so this is likely a read error. The rearrangement joins TRBV7-9 to TRBJ1-1; D is possibly TRBD1 (5 bases). The V gene's germline CDR1 is SEHNR and CDR2 FQNEAQ (reference sequence). This CDR3 is built from 15 residues. The CDR3: CASSVQGFQGTEALF. As DNA, the CDR3 is TGTGCCAGCAGCGTTCAGGGCTTTCAGGGCACTGAAGCTTTATTT.

This clonotype was detected many times. This rearrangement joins TRBV20-1 to TRBJ2-2, with unresolved D. V was shortened by 5 bases and J by 6 bases, with 10 bases between the two germline ends. Looked up from germline, CDR1 is DFQATT and CDR2 is SNEGSKA (reference sequence). The CDR3 spans 12 residues. The CDR3 coding sequence is TGCAGTGCTGAACGTGGGGCCGGGGAGCTGTTTTTT. Amino acids: CSAERGAGELFF.

This clonotype was counted many times. This sequence joins TRBV20-1 and TRBJ2-7, with D uncertain. Germline CDR1 and CDR2: DFQATT and SNEGSKA (reference sequence). V lost 7 bases and J lost 0, with 10 bases in between. This CDR3 has 12 residues. The chain's CDR3 is CSGLENSYEQYF. CDR3 DNA: TGCAGTGGTTTAGAAAACTCCTACGAGCAGTACTTC.

By sample fraction, this clonotype is medium-sized. The rearrangement uses TRBV5-1 and TRBJ1-1; no reliable D call. The CDR3 is 15 residues long. Germline-derived CDR1 and CDR2 are SGHRS and YFSETQ. V lost 1 base, J lost 4 bases, and 14 bases lay in between. This CDR3 reads CASSLSRGKTTEAFF. CDR3 nucleotide sequence: TGCGCCAGCAGCTTGAGTCGAGGTAAGACCACTGAAGCTTTCTTT.

This clonotype was observed at least ten times. V gene TRBV7-2 combines with J gene TRBJ2-2, with D maybe TRBD2 (5 bases). V dropped 3 bases and J dropped 4 bases, with 27 bases sitting between them. Germline V gene data show CDR1 as SGHTA and CDR2 as FQGNSA. The CDR3 length is 20 residues. Here the CDR3 reads CASSFASGTYLLDGTGELFF. CDR3 bases: TGTGCCAGCAGCTTTGCATCGGGAACATACTTGCTCGATGGCACCGGGGAGCTGTTTTTT.

This clonotype has ten or more counts. The rearrangement joins TRBV6-5 to TRBJ1-6, with a possible D match to TRBD1 (5 bases). Germline V lookup: CDR1 MNHEY, CDR2 SVGAGI. The CDR3 extends over 14 amino acids. V was trimmed by 8 bases and J by 9 bases, leaving 17 bases between them. Here the CDR3 reads CASGGDLQASPLHF. CDR3 bases: TGTGCCAGCGGGGGGGATTTGCAGGCTTCACCCCTCCACTTT.

The table lists this clonotype with many counts. The chain links TRBV29-1 to TRBJ1-1; perhaps TRBD1 as D (5 bases). This CDR3 is built from 11 residues. The germline V gene encodes CDR1 SQVTM and CDR2 ANQGSEA. The V end was cut by 5 bases, the J end by 6 bases, with 10 bases between. The CDR3 loop is CSVRRGPEAFF. CDR3 DNA sequence: TGCAGCGTTAGAAGGGGCCCTGAAGCTTTCTTT. The full variable domain, in which reference TRBV29-1 and TRBJ1-1 provide the parts outside the CDR3, is SAVISQKPSRDICQRGTSLTIQCQVDSQVTMMFWYRQQPGQSLTLIATANQGSEATYESGFVIDKFPISRPNLTFSTLTVSNMSPEDSSIYLCSVRRGPEAFFGQGTRLTVV.

This clonotype showed up many times. The gene calls are TRBV20-1 and TRBJ2-1; no reliable D call. V lost 2 bases and J lost 2, with 10 bases in between. This CDR3 is built from 14 residues. Germline lookup yields CDR1 DFQATT and CDR2 SNEGSKA (reference sequence). The CDR3 DNA is TGCAGTGCTAGATACTCTCAGGCCTACAATGAGCAGTTCTTC. Amino acids: CSARYSQAYNEQFF.

This clonotype occurred many times. The rearrangement links TRBV12-3 or TRBV12-4 to TRBJ2-6; D may correspond to TRBD1 or TRBD2 (6 bases each). The CDR3 runs 16 residues. This CDR3 reads CASGGRFLSGANVLTF. The CDR3 DNA sequence: TGTGCTAGTGGGGGGCGCTTTCTATCTGGGGCCAACGTCCTGACTTTC.

There are many counts of this clonotype. J is TRBJ2-7 and V is TRBV5-1, with D uncertain. The ends were cut back, 7 bases at V and 5 bases at J, with 19 bases in the middle. CDR1 is SGHRS, CDR2 YFSETQ, per germline. The CDR3 length is 14 residues. CDR3 residues: CASSRAGDLDEQYF. As DNA, the CDR3 is TGCGCCAGCTCCCGGGCCGGAGATCTCGACGAGCAGTACTTC. Full variable domain (missing parts from reference TRBV5-1 and TRBJ2-7): KAGVTQTPRYLIKTRGQQVTLSCSPISGHRSVSWYQQTPGQGLQFLFEYFSETQRNKGNFPGRFSGRQFSNSRSEMNVSTLELGDSALYLCASSRAGDLDEQYFGPGTRLTVT.

Only a few counts were recorded for this clonotype. The V and J genes are TRBV9 and TRBJ1-1; D is perhaps TRBD1 (5 bases). The germline V gene has CDR1 SGDLS and CDR2 YYNGEE. The CDR3 runs to 14 residues. The ends were cut back, 4 bases at V and 1 base at J, with 11 bases in the middle. As DNA, the CDR3 is TGTGCCAGCAGCTCAATGGGGCAGAACACTGAAGCTTTCTTT. Translation gives CASSSMGQNTEAFF.

To note about this clonotype: This likely stems from a read error, as it lies one base from a far larger clone. This sequence joins TRBV6-1 and TRBJ1-1; D remains unclear. The CDR3 loop spans 12 amino acids. Germline CDR1 MNHNS, CDR2 SASEGT. The CDR3 sequence: CASSFRETEAFF. The CDR3 DNA follows: TGCGCCAGCAGCTTTCGGGAGACTGAAGCTTTCTTT.

This clonotype was observed once. The likely explanation is a read error, given a far larger clone one base away. Since no conserved phenylalanine or tryptophan closes the CDR3, a read error is the likely cause. This chain joins TRBV13 and TRBJ2-7; the match to TRBD1 covers 9 bases. CDR3 length: 16 residues. Germline assignment: CDR1 PRHDT and CDR2 FYEKMQ (reference sequence). V gave up 3 bases and J gave up 5 bases; unmatched junction bases: 11. CDR3 nucleotides: TGTGCCAGCAGCTTTGGCCGAGGGACAGGGCCCAACGAGCAGTACTCC. As protein: CASSFGRGTGPNEQYS.

The table lists this clonotype with a few counts. The chain is built from TRBV5-1 and TRBJ2-7; 7 bases align to TRBD2. The CDR3 extends over 17 amino acids. The J segment lost 2 bases and the V segment lost 1 base, leaving 12 bases of the junction unmatched. Germline V gene data show CDR1 as SGHRS and CDR2 as YFSETQ. The CDR3 nucleotides read TGCGCCAGCAGCTTGTTTTCCCCCCGGGACTACGCCTACGAGCAGTACTTC. It is translated as CASSLFSPRDYAYEQYF.

This clonotype was seen just once. The chain carries TRBV9 and TRBJ2-3, with D possibly TRBD1 on 5 matching bases. CDR1 and CDR2 (germline): SGDLS, YYNGEE. The CDR3 totals 15 residues. V lost 2 bases and J 2 bases, leaving 12 bases between the germline ends. This CDR3 reads CASSVTGQNTDTQYF. CDR3 DNA: TGTGCCAGCAGCGTTACAGGTCAAAACACAGATACGCAGTATTTT.

The chain is built from TRBV6-2 or TRBV6-3 and TRBJ2-1; D perhaps matches TRBD2 (7 bases). Trimming took off 4 bases at V and 2 bases at J, with 15 bases between the two ends. Germline V CDR1 and CDR2: MNHEY, SVGEGT. The CDR3 spans 16 residues. CDR3 nucleotides: TGTGCCAGCAGTTTGTTTGGGGGGGCTACCTACAATGAGCAGTTCTTC. Encoded protein: CASSLFGGATYNEQFF.